What follows describes a single T cell receptor beta chain. Its antigen is currently unknown. In the PCR, 60 Vbeta and 13 Jbeta primers were used. Some clones are missing from TCRdb's copy, which holds only in-frame ones; the method was immunoSEQ multiplex PCR. The sample records about 85,000 clones, over 50% being singletons. The sample originates from a study of cytomegalovirus exposure and HLA in healthy donors. Study details: Membership in the Caucasian-associated ancestry cluster was found for 81% of roughly 360 genotyped donors. Study observations and caveats: Earlier findings revealed that most TCR beta V segments proved productive either about 87% or about 30% of the time. It was reported that TCR beta sequences correctly inferred the HLA-A and HLA-B alleles for most subjects. A link between a missense DCLRE1C variant and TCR beta V- and J-gene trimming emerged from a later analysis.

The CDR3 runs 16 residues. The germline gives CDR1 SGDLS, CDR2 YYNGEE. The V segment lost 0 bases and the J segment 9 bases; nucleotides outside the gene matches: 10. Sequencing was carried out using PBMCs. The receptor was isolated from a man aged 25 to 45 in good health and CMV-seronegative. V gene TRBV9 combines with J gene TRBJ2-1; 9 bases match TRBD2. The DNA of the CDR3 is TGTGCCAGCAGCGTAGCTACAAGCGGGGGGCTGATTGAGCAGTTCTTC. It translates to CASSVATSGGLIEQFF.